The rows below give T cell receptor beta chains drawn from one sample of a study of blood T cell repertoires in COVID-19. Clones were sequenced by immunoSEQ multiplex PCR, and TCRdb holds only the in-frame ones, with some missing. This repertoire shows about 26,000 clones, approximately 70% found once; its top ten account for 7.3%. The sample was peripheral blood. These receptors all come from a man aged 60-69 years with active or convalescent COVID-19. CDR3s leave out the opening cysteine and the closing phenylalanine or tryptophan.

V	J	CDR3
TRBV7-8	TRBJ2-3	ASSPRVASTDTQY
TRBV3-1/TRBV3-2	TRBJ1-6	ASSLGPGDNSPLH
TRBV13	TRBJ2-5	ASSLQETQY
TRBV5-5	TRBJ1-3	ASSLAGKPGNTIY
TRBV5-1	TRBJ2-2	ASSLRLGDTGELF
TRBV6-5	TRBJ1-1	ASTLDRDFGSAF
TRBV5-1	TRBJ1-1	ASSPSSGSMNTEAF
TRBV4-1	TRBJ1-1	ASSQEGAVAEAF
TRBV6-5	TRBJ1-6	ASSYSTLLDNSPLH
TRBV27	TRBJ2-3	ASSLLSGGGARDTQY
TRBV28	TRBJ1-1	ASATGGWNTEAF
TRBV7-9	TRBJ2-7	ASSPPGAPYEQY
TRBV19	TRBJ1-3	ASRRQGASGNTIY
TRBV27	TRBJ1-1	ASSLSPFSGTEAF
TRBV21-1	TRBJ2-2	ASSKQGGRWNTGELF
TRBV4-1	TRBJ1-1	ASSQAGAGDTEAF
TRBV3-1/TRBV3-2	TRBJ2-6	ASSQPTGLSEGANVLT
TRBV5-1	TRBJ1-5	ASSQGPDQPQH
TRBV18	TRBJ2-7	ASSLAGAPEQY
TRBV6-4	TRBJ2-3	ASSATTPSGRTDTQY
TRBV5-1	TRBJ2-1	ASSPGTSGRGSNNEQF
TRBV25-1	TRBJ2-7	ASSEWPSENRGTEQY
TRBV6-4	TRBJ2-3	ASSRGSTDTQY
TRBV7-9	TRBJ2-2	ASSSPGRGTSGNTGELF
TRBV3-1/TRBV3-2	TRBJ2-2	ASSQGRGSWTGELF
TRBV7-2	TRBJ1-2	ASSTWGVLLAYGYT
TRBV9	TRBJ2-2	ASSLSGVLSGELF
TRBV7-3	TRBJ1-2	ASSPTGAHGYT
TRBV18	TRBJ1-4	ASSANLGYNEKLF
TRBV4-1	TRBJ2-1	ASSQDWTSGRFVEQF
TRBV29-1	TRBJ2-1	SAPPSGGVDEQF
TRBV12-5	TRBJ1-1	ASGSEILTGLNTEAF
TRBV9	TRBJ1-1	ASSAQQGLGEAF
TRBV3-1/TRBV3-2	TRBJ2-7	ASSQGVASGSYEQY
TRBV5-6	TRBJ1-1	ASSLRLTEAF
TRBV5-1	TRBJ2-5	ASSLGQIQETQY
TRBV11-2	TRBJ1-5	ASSLGDRVTDNQPQH
TRBV4-1	TRBJ2-5	ASSQPNRGPETQY
TRBV5-4	TRBJ2-5	ASSLPGIQETQY
TRBV4-1	TRBJ2-5	ASSQEGGGRGETQY
TRBV16	TRBJ2-1	ASSQWVDYNSYNEQF
TRBV2	TRBJ2-7	ASSPGQLSYEQY
TRBV9	TRBJ2-7	ASSVGGDGAYEQY
TRBV27	TRBJ2-7	ASSLGGYEQY
TRBV7-9	TRBJ2-7	ASSLGQGYSYEQY
TRBV10-3	TRBJ1-3	ASGTAGGSGGNTIY
TRBV12-3/TRBV12-4	TRBJ2-5	ASSPGGWETQY
TRBV9	TRBJ1-1	ASSVGQFNTEAF
TRBV20-1	TRBJ2-7	SARRGDTQY
TRBV5-8	TRBJ1-2	ASSAGQALGGYT